These 17 T cell receptor beta chains were sequenced from one sample in a study of shared clonotypes between healthy human individuals. Clones were read by immunoSEQ multiplex PCR, and TCRdb kept only the in-frame ones, dropping some. Among over 2 million clones listed, 85% to 95% were seen once. Sample: naive CD4+ T cells from PBMCs. Subset in this sample: CD45RA+ positively selected. The receptors come from a man aged 18 to 30 in good health. Some clones in this sample may be carry-over from other donors' samples.

This chain uses TRBV5-5 with TRBJ1-3; maybe TRBD1 (6 bases). Germline values: CDR1 SGHKS, CDR2 YYEKEE (reference sequence). This CDR3 spans 15 amino acids. V gave up 6 bases and J gave up 0 bases, with 13 bases separating them. The CDR3 DNA follows: TGTGCCAGCACCCTTTCGGGGGCCTCTGGAAACACCATATATTTT. Amino acids: CASTLSGASGNTIYF. The variable domain in full, completed from reference TRBV5-5 and TRBJ1-3, reads DAGVTQSPTHLIKTRGQQVTLRCSPISGHKSVSWYQQVLGQGPQFIFQYYEKEERGRGNFPDRFSARQFPNYSSELNVNALLLGDSALYLCASTLSGASGNTIYFGEGSWLTVV.

The chain carries TRBV7-2 and TRBJ2-1; 8 positions agree with TRBD2. In germline, CDR1 is SGHTA, CDR2 FQGNSA. The CDR3 runs 15 residues. J was trimmed by 6 bases and V by 5 bases; bases with no gene match: 9. The CDR3 sequence is CASSPGLAPSNEQFF. The CDR3 nucleotides read TGTGCCAGCAGCCCCGGACTAGCCCCTAGCAATGAGCAGTTCTTC.

This chain connects TRBV2 to TRBJ1-2, with 7 nucleotides matching TRBD1. CDR1 is SNHLY and CDR2 is FYNNEI in the germline V gene. CDR3 size: 13 residues. With V trimmed by 6 bases and J by 4 bases, 5 bases remained unmatched. The CDR3 is CASSSGTVYGYTF. CDR3 sequence (DNA): TGTGCCAGCAGCTCCGGGACAGTCTATGGCTACACCTTC.

In regard to this clone: The identical CDR3 is also encoded by other nucleotide sequences in the sample. The V and J genes are TRBV7-2 and TRBJ1-4, with D uncertain. V was cut by 5 bases and J by 3 bases, with 10 bases left in between. The germline gives CDR1 SGHTA, CDR2 FQGNSA. The CDR3 loop spans 14 amino acids. The CDR3 loop reads CASSRGRANEKLFF. The CDR3 region has the DNA TGTGCCAGCAGCCGAGGGCGCGCTAATGAAAAACTGTTTTTT.

In regard to this clone: Other DNA sequences from this sample encode an identical CDR3 as well. The V and J genes are TRBV28 and TRBJ2-3; 10 bases fit TRBD2. Germline V lookup: CDR1 MDHEN, CDR2 SYDVKM. The length of the CDR3 is 17 residues. V lost 5 bases, J lost 0 bases, and 8 bases stayed unmatched. The CDR3 bases are TGTGCCAGCAGTCCCCCCGGACTAGCGGCTAGCACAGATACGCAGTATTTT. This gives the protein CASSPPGLAASTDTQYF.

The sample holds one count of this clone. V gene TRBV5-1 combines with J gene TRBJ2-1; 8 bases are a match to TRBD2. This CDR3 has 13 amino acids. Germline V lookup: CDR1 SGHRS, CDR2 YFSETQ. J was trimmed by 7 bases and V by 3 bases; bases with no gene match: 3. The CDR3: CASSSGRANEQFF. For the CDR3, the DNA is TGCGCCAGCAGCTCCGGGAGGGCGAATGAGCAGTTCTTC.

The rearrangement uses TRBV6-5 and TRBJ1-2; the D gene is possibly TRBD1 (6 bases). The CDR3 is 13 residues long. V was shortened by 6 bases and J by 6 bases, with 14 bases between the two germline ends. Germline values: CDR1 MNHEY, CDR2 SVGAGI. The CDR3 here is CASSQGGADGYTF. The CDR3, as DNA: TGTGCCAGCAGCCAAGGGGGGGCGGATGGCTACACCTTC.

This clone appeared a single time. The chain carries TRBV6-5 and TRBJ1-4, with 9 bases aligning to TRBD1. The V segment lost 6 bases and the J segment 6 bases; nucleotides outside the gene matches: 8. The germline gives CDR1 MNHEY, CDR2 SVGAGI. This CDR3 region has 15 residues. The DNA of the CDR3 is TGTGCCAGCAGCCGGAACAGGGGGCGAGATGAAAAACTGTTTTTT. This gives the protein CASSRNRGRDEKLFF.

The rearrangement joins TRBV10-3 to TRBJ2-5; D tentatively reads TRBD1 or TRBD2 (5 bases each). This CDR3 is 13 amino acids long. CDR1 and CDR2 from the germline V gene are ENHRY and SYGVKD. Trimming shortened V by 4 bases and J by 5 bases, and 11 bases separated the two germline ends. This CDR3 is CAISVGGGETQYF. CDR3 DNA: TGTGCCATCAGTGTAGGTGGGGGTGAGACCCAGTACTTC.

The chain carries TRBV7-2 and TRBJ2-1, with 14 nucleotides matching TRBD2. V gave up 4 bases and J gave up 8 bases; unmatched junction bases: 4. Germline loops: CDR1 SGHTA, CDR2 FQGNSA. This CDR3 contains 15 residues. The DNA of the CDR3 is TGTGCCAGCAGCTCGGGACTAGCGGGAGTATATGAGCAGTTCTTC. This codes for CASSSGLAGVYEQFF.

The chain uses TRBV13 and TRBJ2-2, with 7 nucleotides matching TRBD1. CDR1 PRHDT and CDR2 FYEKMQ come from the germline V gene (reference sequence). The CDR3 totals 17 residues. V gave up 5 bases and J gave up 0 bases; unmatched junction bases: 9. The CDR3 loop reads CASSRLGDSPNTGELFF. In DNA, the CDR3 is TGTGCCAGCAGCCGCCTTGGGGACAGTCCGAACACCGGGGAGCTGTTTTTT.

This clone was recorded once. V and J are TRBV4-2 and TRBJ2-1; TRBD2 matches 12 bases. The V and J ends lost 4 bases and 7 bases, in that order; junction bases with no gene match: 5. This CDR3 is 15 amino acids long. In germline, CDR1 is LGHNA, CDR2 YNFKEQ. The CDR3 sequence: CASSPSLAGGNEQFF. The CDR3 bases are TGTGCCAGCAGCCCTTCACTAGCGGGAGGAAATGAGCAGTTCTTC.

This chain joins TRBV5-1 and TRBJ1-2; D might be TRBD1 (6 bases). In germline, CDR1 is SGHRS, CDR2 YFSETQ. There are 14 residues in the CDR3. Deletions cut 0 bases from V and 8 bases from J, with 14 bases between. CDR3 in DNA: TGCGCCAGCAGCTTGGCCACAGGGAGCCCAGGCTACACCTTC. This translates into CASSLATGSPGYTF.

The gene calls are TRBV18 and TRBJ2-4; D uncertain. With 3 bases removed from V and 9 bases from J, the gap between germline ends came to 12 bases. The germline V gene has CDR1 KGHSH and CDR2 LQKENI. This CDR3 is built from 13 residues. The CDR3 loop reads CASSPPLPPIQYF. CDR3 DNA sequence: TGTGCCAGCTCACCGCCCTTACCCCCCATTCAGTACTTC.

The chain carries TRBV12-5 and TRBJ2-5; 10 nucleotides line up with TRBD1. Germline CDR1 reads LGHNT; CDR2 reads FRNRAP. The trim removed 1 base at V and 5 bases at J, leaving 4 bases unmatched. The CDR3 spans 15 residues. The CDR3 nucleotides are TGTGCTAGTGGTTTGGGACAGGACAGGGGGGAGACCCAGTACTTC. Its translation: CASGLGQDRGETQYF.

The rearrangement uses TRBV4-2 and TRBJ2-5; D possibly corresponds to TRBD1 (7 bases). Looked up from germline, CDR1 is LGHNA and CDR2 is YNFKEQ. The V end was cut by 0 bases, the J end by 4 bases, with 15 bases between. The CDR3 sequence is 16 residues long. The CDR3 sequence is CASSQDRQGGGETQYF. The CDR3, as DNA: TGTGCCAGCAGCCAAGATCGACAGGGAGGAGGAGAGACCCAGTACTTC.

DNA for the CDR3: TGTGCCAGCAGCCGAAGGGGGGGCCCGACGATGTACAATGAGCAGTTCTTC. Encoded protein: CASSRRGGPTMYNEQFF. The V gene is TRBV7-2, the J gene TRBJ2-1; maybe TRBD2 (7 bases). The germline V gene has CDR1 SGHTA and CDR2 FQGNSA. The ends were cut back, 5 bases at V and 4 bases at J, with 21 bases in the middle. The CDR3 is 17 residues long.